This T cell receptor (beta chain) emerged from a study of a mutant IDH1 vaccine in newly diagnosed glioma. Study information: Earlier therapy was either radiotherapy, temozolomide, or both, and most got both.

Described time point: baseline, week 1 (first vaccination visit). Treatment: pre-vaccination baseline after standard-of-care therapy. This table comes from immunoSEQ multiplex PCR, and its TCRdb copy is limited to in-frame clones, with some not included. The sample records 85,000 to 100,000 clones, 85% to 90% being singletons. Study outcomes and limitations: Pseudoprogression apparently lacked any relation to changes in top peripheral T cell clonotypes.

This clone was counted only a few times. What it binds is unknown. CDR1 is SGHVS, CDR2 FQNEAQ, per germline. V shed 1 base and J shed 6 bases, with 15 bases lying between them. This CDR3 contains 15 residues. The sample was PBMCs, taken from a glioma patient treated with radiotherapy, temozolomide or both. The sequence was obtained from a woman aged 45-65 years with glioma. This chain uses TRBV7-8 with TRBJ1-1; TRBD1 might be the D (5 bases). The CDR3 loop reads CASSLGLQGLAEAFF. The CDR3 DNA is TGTGCCAGCAGCTTAGGTTTGCAGGGACTCGCTGAAGCTTTCTTT. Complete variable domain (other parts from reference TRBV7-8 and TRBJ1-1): GAGVSQSPRYKVAKRGQDVALRCDPISGHVSLFWYQQALGQGPEFLTYFQNEAQLDKSGLPSDRFFAERPEGSVSTLKIQRTQQEDSAVYLCASSLGLQGLAEAFFGQGTRLTVV.